The 12 T cell receptor beta chains given below trace back to one sample, sequenced in a study of T cell responses to AZD1222 COVID-19 vaccine. Generated by immunoSEQ multiplex PCR, the TCRdb table keeps only in-frame clones and is missing some. The sample yields approximately 160,000 clones, about nine tenths seen once. Sequences were derived from peripheral blood, sampled on day 0 of MenACWY control vaccination. The origin of the receptors is an adult in good health.

This chain connects TRBV9 to TRBJ1-3; D is unresolved. V lost 0 bases and J 4 bases, leaving 11 bases between the germline ends. Germline CDR1 reads SGDLS; CDR2 reads YYNGEE. CDR3 size: 15 residues. CDR3 region: CASSVDGDWGNTIYF. CDR3 DNA: TGTGCCAGCAGCGTAGACGGTGACTGGGGAAACACCATATATTTT.

The V and J genes are TRBV6-6 and TRBJ1-1; D not certain. V shed 4 bases and J shed 4 bases, with 10 bases lying between them. CDR1 is MNHNY and CDR2 is SVGAGI in the germline V gene (reference sequence). The CDR3 covers 13 residues. CDR3 in amino acids: CASSLSLGTEAFF. CDR3 nucleotide sequence: TGTGCCAGCAGTTTATCGTTAGGCACTGAAGCTTTCTTT.

J is TRBJ1-5 and V is TRBV3-1 (or the pseudogene TRBV3-2); D is ambiguous. With 6 bases removed from V and 2 bases from J, the gap between germline ends came to 8 bases. The CDR3 has 13 residues. The V gene's germline CDR1 is LGHDT and CDR2 YNNKEL (reference sequence). This CDR3 is CASSLDRNQPQHF. In DNA form, the CDR3 reads TGTGCCAGCAGTTTGGACCGCAATCAGCCCCAGCATTTT.

This chain uses TRBV6-5 with TRBJ1-1; 8 positions agree with TRBD1. CDR3 length equals 14 residues. Germline V lookup: CDR1 MNHEY, CDR2 SVGAGI. V trimming: 5 bases; J trimming: 7 bases; junction bases outside the gene matches: 9. CDR3 in amino acids: CASSPGGAMDEAFF. In nucleotides, the CDR3 is TGTGCCAGCAGTCCAGGGGGCGCGATGGATGAAGCTTTCTTT.

The chain couples TRBV27 to TRBJ2-1; 7 positions match TRBD2. The V segment lost 5 bases and the J segment 3 bases; nucleotides outside the gene matches: 4. There are 14 residues in the CDR3. CDR1 MNHEY and CDR2 SMNVEV come from the germline V gene (reference sequence). CDR3 DNA: TGTGCCAGCAGTCAGCGGGGCCGCTACAATGAGCAGTTCTTC. Its protein is CASSQRGRYNEQFF.

The CDR3 region is CASSYVGVYEQYF. The DNA for the CDR3 is TGTGCCAGCAGTTACGTGGGAGTATACGAGCAGTACTTC. V is TRBV6-6 and J is TRBJ2-7; the D gene is possibly TRBD2 (5 bases). This CDR3 has 13 residues. Germline lookup yields CDR1 MNHNY and CDR2 SVGAGI (reference sequence). The V end was cut by 2 bases, the J end by 4 bases, with 9 bases between.

The V and J genes are TRBV5-4 and TRBJ1-1; a weak D match, TRBD1 (6 bases). Germline assignment: CDR1 SGHNT and CDR2 YYREEE (reference sequence). Trimming took 1 base from V and 4 from J, leaving 17 bases between them. This CDR3 has 16 amino acids. In DNA form, the CDR3 reads TGTGCCAGCAGCTTGAGTGGGGCCGGGGGGCGCACTGAAGCTTTCTTT. It translates to CASSLSGAGGRTEAFF.

This chain uses TRBV4-3 with TRBJ1-1; D is perhaps TRBD1 (6 bases). Trimming cost V 4 bases and J 6 bases, with 12 bases left between them. The CDR3 loop spans 13 amino acids. Germline V CDR1 and CDR2: LGHNA, YSLEER. The CDR3 DNA reads TGCGCCAGCAGCCCACAGGGTGCCCCTGAAGCTTTCTTT. Translated, it gives CASSPQGAPEAFF.

This clone occurred a few times. The CDR3, as DNA: TGTGCCAGCAGTCCCCAGGACGGAACTAGCAATCAGCCCCAGCATTTT. Its protein is CASSPQDGTSNQPQHF. The rearrangement joins TRBV6-2 or TRBV6-3 to TRBJ1-5; D is ambiguous. CDR1 is MNHEY, CDR2 SVGEGT, per germline. This CDR3 is 16 amino acids long. V lost 5 bases and J lost 0, with 14 bases in between.

V is TRBV9 and J is TRBJ1-2; weak D call: TRBD1 (5 bases). The V end was cut by 0 bases, the J end by 3 bases, with 9 bases between. The CDR3 spans 14 residues. CDR1 is SGDLS and CDR2 is YYNGEE in the germline V gene. The CDR3 here is CASSVGRGDYGYTF. Here the CDR3 DNA reads TGTGCCAGCAGCGTAGGGAGGGGCGACTATGGCTACACCTTC.

This clone was recorded a few times. This rearrangement joins TRBV12-5 to TRBJ1-1; weak D call: TRBD1 (5 bases). The CDR3 contains 17 residues. CDR1 and CDR2 from the germline V gene are LGHNT and FRNRAP. V was trimmed by 0 bases and J by 1 base, leaving 15 bases between them. CDR3 protein: CASGLVVWGEGNTEAFF. For the CDR3, the DNA is TGTGCTAGTGGTTTGGTGGTATGGGGCGAGGGGAACACTGAAGCTTTCTTT.

The V call is TRBV5-8, the J call TRBJ1-5, with a tentative D call TRBD1 (5 bases). Germline lookup yields CDR1 SGHTS and CDR2 YDEGEE. CDR3 length equals 15 residues. V was pared by 0 bases and J by 3 bases, with 10 bases between. The CDR3 spells CASSLEQVHNQPQHF. CDR3 in DNA: TGTGCCAGCAGCTTGGAACAGGTCCACAATCAGCCCCAGCATTTT.